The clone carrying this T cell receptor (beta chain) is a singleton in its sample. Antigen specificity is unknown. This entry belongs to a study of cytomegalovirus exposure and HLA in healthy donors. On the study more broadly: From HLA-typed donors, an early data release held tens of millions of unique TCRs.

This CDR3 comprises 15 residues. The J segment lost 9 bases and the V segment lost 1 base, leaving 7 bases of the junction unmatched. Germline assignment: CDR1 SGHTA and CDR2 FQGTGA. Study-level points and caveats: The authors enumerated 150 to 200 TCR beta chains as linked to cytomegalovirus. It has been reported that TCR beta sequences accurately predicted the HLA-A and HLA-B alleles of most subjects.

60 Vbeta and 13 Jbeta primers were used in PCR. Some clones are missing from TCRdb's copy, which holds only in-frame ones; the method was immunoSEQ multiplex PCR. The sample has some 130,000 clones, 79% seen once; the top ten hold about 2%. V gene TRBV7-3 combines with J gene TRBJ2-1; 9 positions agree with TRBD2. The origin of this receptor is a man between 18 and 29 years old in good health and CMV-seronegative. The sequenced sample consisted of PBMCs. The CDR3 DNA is TGTGCCAGCAGCTTAATTGGGGGACTAGCCGTTGAGCAGTTCTTC. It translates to CASSLIGGLAVEQFF. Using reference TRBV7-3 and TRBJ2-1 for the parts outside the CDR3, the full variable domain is GAGVSQTPSNKVTEKGKYVELRCDPISGHTALYWYRQSLGQGPEFLIYFQGTGAADDSGLPNDRFFAVRPEGSVSTLKIQRTERGDSAVYLCASSLIGGLAVEQFFGPGTRLTVL.